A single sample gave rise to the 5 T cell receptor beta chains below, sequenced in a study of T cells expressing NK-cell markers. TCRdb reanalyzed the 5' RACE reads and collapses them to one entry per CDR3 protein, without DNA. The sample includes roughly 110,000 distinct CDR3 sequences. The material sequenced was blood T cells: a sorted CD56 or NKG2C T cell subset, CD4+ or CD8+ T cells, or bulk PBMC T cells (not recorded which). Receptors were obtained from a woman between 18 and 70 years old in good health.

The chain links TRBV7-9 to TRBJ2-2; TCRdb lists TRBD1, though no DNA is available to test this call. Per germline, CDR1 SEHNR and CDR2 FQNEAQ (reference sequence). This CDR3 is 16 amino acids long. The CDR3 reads CASSGEQGANTGELFF.

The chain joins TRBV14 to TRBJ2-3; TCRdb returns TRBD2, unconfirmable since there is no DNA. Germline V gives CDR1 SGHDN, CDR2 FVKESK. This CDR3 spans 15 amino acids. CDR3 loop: CASSLLAGGPDTQYF.

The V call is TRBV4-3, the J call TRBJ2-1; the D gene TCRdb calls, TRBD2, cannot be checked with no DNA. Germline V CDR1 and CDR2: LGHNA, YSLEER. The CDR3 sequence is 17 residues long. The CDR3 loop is CASSQDLASGAYNEQFF.

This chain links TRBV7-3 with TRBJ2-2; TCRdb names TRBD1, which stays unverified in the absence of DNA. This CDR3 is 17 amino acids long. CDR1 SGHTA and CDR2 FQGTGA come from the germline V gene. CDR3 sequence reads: CASSSGPRTGNTGELFF. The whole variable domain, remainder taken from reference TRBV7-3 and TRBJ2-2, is GAGVSQTPSNKVTEKGKYVELRCDPISGHTALYWYRQSLGQGPEFLIYFQGTGAADDSGLPNDRFFAVRPEGSVSTLKIQRTERGDSAVYLCASSSGPRTGNTGELFFGEGSRLTVL.

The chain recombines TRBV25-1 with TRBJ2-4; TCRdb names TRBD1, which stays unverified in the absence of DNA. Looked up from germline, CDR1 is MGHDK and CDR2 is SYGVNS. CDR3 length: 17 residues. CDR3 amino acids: CASSGYNRFEAKNIQYF.